This is a list of T cell receptor beta chains from one sample in a study of regulatory T cells in long-lasting Graves disease. TCRdb processed the multiplex PCR reads anew with MiXCR; each CDR3 protein has one entry. The sample includes about 430,000 distinct CDR3 sequences, 21% of them seen just once. This specimen was peripheral blood mononuclear cells (PBMCs), taken when the disease was refractory, from a patient treated with antithyroid drugs. The receptor set was obtained from a female donor with Graves disease. Each CDR3 is given with its conserved first and last residue. The order of the fields is D gene, clone size, J gene, V gene, CDR3 protein, CDR3 DNA. The D gene is left open where the match is weak. A row's size may be missing; if present it is once, few, many or a size class.

TRBD2,-,TRBJ2-7,TRBV12-3/TRBV12-4,CASTISGGTYEQYF,TGTGCCAGCACCATCAGCGGGGGTACCTACGAGCAGTACTTC
-,many,TRBJ1-6,TRBV27,CASSLEGNNSPLHF,TGTGCCAGCAGTTTAGAAGGGAATAATTCACCCCTCCACTTT
-,many,TRBJ1-5,TRBV6-1,CASSEGPYRSNQPQHF,TGTGCCAGCAGTGAAGGCCCATACCGGAGCAATCAGCCCCAGCATTTT
TRBD1,many,TRBJ1-5,TRBV2,CASSPTGENQPQHF,TGTGCCAGCAGTCCGACAGGGGAGAATCAGCCCCAGCATTTT
TRBD1,many,TRBJ1-1,TRBV12-3/TRBV12-4,CASSLHRGITEAFF,TGTGCCAGCAGTTTACACAGGGGCATCACTGAAGCTTTCTTT
TRBD1,many,TRBJ2-7,TRBV7-9,CASSLPPGQGVYEQYF,TGTGCCAGCAGCCTACCTCCGGGACAGGGTGTTTACGAGCAGTACTTC
-,many,TRBJ2-5,TRBV28,CASSSTSLGTQYF,TGTGCCAGCAGCTCGACTAGTTTGGGGACCCAGTACTTC
TRBD2,many,TRBJ2-7,TRBV27,CASSLSVSGAYEQYF,TGTGCCAGCAGTTTATCGGTTAGCGGGGCTTACGAGCAGTACTTC
-,many,TRBJ1-5,TRBV28,CASTGPSSNQPQHF,TGTGCCAGTACAGGGCCTTCTTCCAATCAGCCCCAGCATTTT
-,-,TRBJ2-3,TRBV7-3,CASSLDYTDTQYF,TGTGCCAGCAGCTTAGATTACACAGATACGCAGTATTTT
-,-,TRBJ2-7,TRBV27,CASSPPGSYYEQYF,TGTGCCAGCAGTCCCCCAGGGAGTTACTACGAGCAGTACTTC
TRBD2,-,TRBJ2-3,TRBV6-2/TRBV6-3,CASGTSGASTDTQYF,TGTGCCAGCGGGACTAGCGGGGCTAGCACAGATACGCAGTATTTT
-,-,TRBJ2-7,TRBV20-1,CSARVAEGARYEQYF,TGCAGTGCTAGAGTTGCGGAGGGGGCTCGGTACGAGCAGTACTTC
TRBD2,many,TRBJ2-7,TRBV7-8,CASSFISGSSYEQYF,TGTGCCAGCAGCTTTATTAGCGGGAGCTCCTACGAGCAGTACTTC
-,-,TRBJ1-5,TRBV30,CAWQREGDQPQHF,TGTGCCTGGCAAAGGGAGGGGGACCAGCCCCAGCATTTT
TRBD1,-,TRBJ1-5,TRBV27,CASTLVAGGQPQHF,TGTGCCAGCACCTTAGTGGCAGGGGGTCAGCCCCAGCATTTT
TRBD1,-,TRBJ1-3,TRBV6-1,CASTFSGGSGNTIYF,TGTGCCAGCACCTTCTCAGGGGGTTCTGGAAACACCATATATTTT
TRBD2,many,TRBJ2-5,TRBV20-1,CSAPGRGVGETQYF,TGCAGTGCTCCGGGACGGGGGGTGGGAGAGACCCAGTACTTC
-,many,TRBJ2-2,TRBV24-1,CATLDSANTGELFF,TGTGCCACCCTGGACAGCGCGAACACCGGGGAGCTGTTTTTT
TRBD2,many,TRBJ2-5,TRBV11-2,CASSPREAGETQYF,TGTGCCAGCAGCCCCCGGGAGGCCGGGGAGACCCAGTACTTC
-,many,TRBJ1-4,TRBV28,CASSLGATNEKLFF,TGTGCCAGCAGTTTGGGGGCGACTAATGAAAAACTGTTTTTT
-,few,TRBJ2-2,TRBV24-1,CATSDPQSASGELFF,TGTGCCACCAGTGATCCCCAATCCGCGAGCGGGGAGCTGTTTTTT
-,-,TRBJ1-6,TRBV4-2,CASSQDRDPNSPLHF,TGTGCCAGCAGCCAAGATAGGGACCCCAATTCACCCCTCCACTTT
-,few,TRBJ1-2,TRBV12-3/TRBV12-4,CASSPSRPYRVGNGYTF,TGTGCCAGCAGTCCTTCGCGTCCTTACAGGGTGGGCAATGGCTACACCTTC
TRBD2,many,TRBJ2-1,TRBV28,CASSGTSGSHEQFF,TGTGCCAGCAGTGGGACTAGCGGGAGTCATGAGCAGTTCTTC
-,few,TRBJ2-2,TRBV20-1,CSARDIDRAGRAGELFF,TGCAGTGCTAGAGACATAGATCGCGCGGGAAGAGCCGGGGAGCTGTTTTTT
TRBD1,-,TRBJ1-3,TRBV20-1,CSARGTGGSGNTIYF,TGCAGTGCTAGGGGGACAGGGGGCTCTGGAAACACCATATATTTT
-,many,TRBJ1-5,TRBV13,CASSYRDSNQPQHF,TGTGCCAGCAGCTACAGGGATAGCAATCAGCCCCAGCATTTT
-,many,TRBJ2-7,TRBV2,CASSPQYPESYEQYF,TGTGCCAGCAGTCCCCAATACCCCGAGTCCTACGAGCAGTACTTC
-,few,TRBJ2-3,TRBV2,CASSEEGGLTDTQYF,TGTGCCAGCAGTGAAGAGGGCGGACTCACAGATACGCAGTATTTT
-,-,TRBJ1-1,TRBV10-3,CASGALNTEAFF,TGTGCCTCTGGGGCATTGAACACTGAAGCTTTCTTT
-,few,TRBJ1-1,TRBV30,CAWSKTVNTEAFF,TGTGCCTGGAGTAAGACAGTCAACACTGAAGCTTTCTTT
-,-,TRBJ2-1,TRBV20-1,CSASSGSYNEQFF,TGCAGTGCTAGCTCGGGGTCCTACAATGAGCAGTTCTTC
-,many,TRBJ1-1,TRBV5-1,CASSLGGGGTEAFF,TGTGCCAGCAGTTTAGGGGGAGGGGGCACTGAAGCTTTCTTT